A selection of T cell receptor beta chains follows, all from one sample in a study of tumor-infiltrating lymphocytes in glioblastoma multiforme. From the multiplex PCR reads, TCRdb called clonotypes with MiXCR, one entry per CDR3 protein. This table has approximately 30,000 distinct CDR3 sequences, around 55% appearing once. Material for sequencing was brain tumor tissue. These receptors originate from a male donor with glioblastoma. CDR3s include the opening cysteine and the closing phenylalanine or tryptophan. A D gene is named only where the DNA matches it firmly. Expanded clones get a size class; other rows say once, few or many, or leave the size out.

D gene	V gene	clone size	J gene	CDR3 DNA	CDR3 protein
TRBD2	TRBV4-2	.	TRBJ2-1	TGTGCCTACAGCCAAGCCCTTCGACTAGCGGGAAGGTACAATGAGCAGTTCTTC	CAYSQALRLAGRYNEQFF
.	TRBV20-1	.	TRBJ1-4	TGCAGTGCCAGAGACGGCCACGACGAAAAACTGTTTTTT	CSARDGHDEKLFF
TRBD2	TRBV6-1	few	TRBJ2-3	TGTGCCAGCAGTGAATGGGGGGGGAAAGGCGCAGATACGCAGTATTTT	CASSEWGGKGADTQYF
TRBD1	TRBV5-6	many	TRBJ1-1	TGTGCCAGCAGCTTGGCCTTAGACAGGGCCACTGAAGCTTTCTTT	CASSLALDRATEAFF
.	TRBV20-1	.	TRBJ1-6	TGCAGTGCTAGAGGGCTGGGTTCCGTGAATTTACCCCCCCACTTT	CSARGLGSVNLPPHF
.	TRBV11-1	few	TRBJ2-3	TGTGCCAGCAGCCGGGATACAGATACGGCGTATTTT	CASSRDTDTAYF
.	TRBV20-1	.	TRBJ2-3	TGCAATGCCATCATGGGAGCGAGAGGATTATCAGATACGCAGTATTTT	CNAIMGARGLSDTQYF
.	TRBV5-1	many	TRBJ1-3	TGCGCCAGCAGCTTGGATACGGGCACTTCTGGAAACACCATATATTTT	CASSLDTGTSGNTIYF
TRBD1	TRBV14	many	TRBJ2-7	TGTGCCAGCAGCCAAGATTCCTACGGGACAGGGGCCTACGAGCAGTACTTC	CASSQDSYGTGAYEQYF
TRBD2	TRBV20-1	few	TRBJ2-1	TGCAGTGCTAGTAGTTCAGCGGGAGGGACCTACAATGAGCAGTTCTTC	CSASSSAGGTYNEQFF
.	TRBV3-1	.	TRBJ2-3	TGTGCCAGCAGCCAAGTAAGGGCGGGCTTAAGCACAGATACGCAGTATTTT	CASSQVRAGLSTDTQYF
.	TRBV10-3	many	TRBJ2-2	TGTGCCATCAGTGTCAAGGGGGCGAACACCGGGGAGCTGTTTTTT	CAISVKGANTGELFF
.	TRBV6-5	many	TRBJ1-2	TGTGCCAGCAGTTACCTAACCTCTCTAGGGGGAAGGAATGGCTACACCTTC	CASSYLTSLGGRNGYTF
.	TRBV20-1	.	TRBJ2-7	TGCAGTGCTAGTGAACAGTACTCCTACGAGCTGTACTTC	CSASEQYSYELYF
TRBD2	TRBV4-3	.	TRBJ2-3	TGCGCCAGCAGCCAAGATTTGCGGCTAGCGGGAGGGCCCGGTACGCAGTATTTT	CASSQDLRLAGGPGTQYF
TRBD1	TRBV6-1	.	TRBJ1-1	TGTGCCAGCAGTGTTGACAGGGGCCACACTGAAGCTTTCTTT	CASSVDRGHTEAFF
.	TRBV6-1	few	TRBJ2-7	TGTGCCAGCAGTTATCGGGACAACTCCTACGAGCAGTGCTTC	CASSYRDNSYEQCF
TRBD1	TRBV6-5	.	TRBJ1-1	TGTGCCAGCATGGACAGGGGGTCGACTATGAACACTCAAGCTTTCTTT	CASMDRGSTMNTQAFF
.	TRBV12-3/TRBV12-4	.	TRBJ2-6	TGTGCCAGCAGTTTAAGGGATATTGGGGCCAACATCCTGACTTTC	CASSLRDIGANILTF
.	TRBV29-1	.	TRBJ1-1	TGCAGCGTTGATAGTCCAGAGAACATTGAAGCTTTCTTC	CSVDSPENIEAFF
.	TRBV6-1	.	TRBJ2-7	TGTGCCAACAGCATAGGGTACGAGCAGTATTTC	CANSIGYEQYF